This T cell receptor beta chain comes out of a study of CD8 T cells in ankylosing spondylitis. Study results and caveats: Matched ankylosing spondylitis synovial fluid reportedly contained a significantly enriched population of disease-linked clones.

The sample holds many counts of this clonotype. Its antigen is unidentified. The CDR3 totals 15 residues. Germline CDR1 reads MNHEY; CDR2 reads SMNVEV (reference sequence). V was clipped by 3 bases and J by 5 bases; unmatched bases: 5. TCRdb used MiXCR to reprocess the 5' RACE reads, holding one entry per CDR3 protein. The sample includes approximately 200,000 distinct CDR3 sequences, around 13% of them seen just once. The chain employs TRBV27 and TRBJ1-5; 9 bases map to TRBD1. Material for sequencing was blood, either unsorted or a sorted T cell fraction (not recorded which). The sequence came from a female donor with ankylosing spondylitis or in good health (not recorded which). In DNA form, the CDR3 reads TGTGCCAGCAGTTTTACAGGGGGCGTTGATCAGCCCCAGCATTTT. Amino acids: CASSFTGGVDQPQHF.